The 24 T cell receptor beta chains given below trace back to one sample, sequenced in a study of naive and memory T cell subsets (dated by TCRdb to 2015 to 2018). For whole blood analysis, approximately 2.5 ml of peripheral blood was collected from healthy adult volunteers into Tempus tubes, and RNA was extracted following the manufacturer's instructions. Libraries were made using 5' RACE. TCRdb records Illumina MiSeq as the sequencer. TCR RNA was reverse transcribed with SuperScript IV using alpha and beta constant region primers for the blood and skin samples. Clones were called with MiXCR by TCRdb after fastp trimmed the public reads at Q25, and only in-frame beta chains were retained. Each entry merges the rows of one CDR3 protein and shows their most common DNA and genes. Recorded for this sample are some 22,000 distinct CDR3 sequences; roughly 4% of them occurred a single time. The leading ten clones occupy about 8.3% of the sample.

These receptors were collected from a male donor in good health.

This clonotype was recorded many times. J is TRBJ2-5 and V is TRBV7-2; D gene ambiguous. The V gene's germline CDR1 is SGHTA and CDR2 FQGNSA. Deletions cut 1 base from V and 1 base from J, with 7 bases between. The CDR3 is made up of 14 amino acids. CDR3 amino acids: CASSLETLQETQYF. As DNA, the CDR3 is TGTGCCAGCAGCTTAGAGACTCTCCAAGAGACCCAGTACTTC.

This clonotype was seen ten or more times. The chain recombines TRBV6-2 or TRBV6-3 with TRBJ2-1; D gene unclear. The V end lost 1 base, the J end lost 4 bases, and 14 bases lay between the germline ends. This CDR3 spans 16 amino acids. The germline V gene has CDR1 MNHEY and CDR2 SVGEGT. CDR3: CASSYLAAVRYNEQFF. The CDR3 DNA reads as TGTGCCAGCAGTTACTTGGCAGCCGTTCGGTACAATGAGCAGTTCTTC.

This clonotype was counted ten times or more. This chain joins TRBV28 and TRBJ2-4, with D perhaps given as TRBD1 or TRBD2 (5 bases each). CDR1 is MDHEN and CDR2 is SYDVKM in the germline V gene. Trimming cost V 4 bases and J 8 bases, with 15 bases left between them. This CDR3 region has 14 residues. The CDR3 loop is CASSSGDRRDIQYF. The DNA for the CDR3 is TGTGCCAGCAGTTCCGGGGACCGTAGGGACATTCAGTACTTC. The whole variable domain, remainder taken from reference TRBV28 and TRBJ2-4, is DVKVTQSSRYLVKRTGEKVFLECVQDMDHENMFWYRQDPGLGLRLIYFSYDVKMKEKGDIPEGYSVSREKKERFSLILESASTNQTSMYLCASSSGDRRDIQYFGAGTRLSVL.

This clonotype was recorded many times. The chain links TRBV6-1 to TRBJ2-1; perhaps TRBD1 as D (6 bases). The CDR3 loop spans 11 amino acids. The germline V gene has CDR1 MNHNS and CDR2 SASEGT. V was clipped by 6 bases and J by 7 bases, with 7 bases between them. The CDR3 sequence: CASSRGNEQFF. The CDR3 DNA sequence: TGTGCCAGCAGCAGGGGTAATGAGCAGTTCTTC.

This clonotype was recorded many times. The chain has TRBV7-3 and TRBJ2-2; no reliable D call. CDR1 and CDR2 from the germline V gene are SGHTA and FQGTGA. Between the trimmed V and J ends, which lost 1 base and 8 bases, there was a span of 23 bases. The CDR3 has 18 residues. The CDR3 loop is CASSLRARVLTEGGELFF. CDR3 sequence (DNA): TGTGCCAGCAGCTTAAGGGCCCGAGTTCTCACAGAAGGGGGGGAGCTGTTTTTT.

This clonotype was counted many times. The CDR3 DNA reads TGTGCCAGCAGAACCCAAGAGACCCAGTACTTC. Its translation: CASRTQETQYF. This sequence joins TRBV7-9 and TRBJ2-5; D uncertain. Per the germline V gene, CDR1 is SEHNR and CDR2 is FQNEAQ (reference sequence). This CDR3 is 11 amino acids long. Trimming removed 6 bases at V and 1 base at J, with 3 bases between.

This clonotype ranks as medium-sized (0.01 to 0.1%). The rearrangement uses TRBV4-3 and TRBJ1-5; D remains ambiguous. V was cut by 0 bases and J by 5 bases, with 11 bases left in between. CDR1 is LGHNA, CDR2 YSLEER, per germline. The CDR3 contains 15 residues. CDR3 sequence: CASSQERRTHQPQHF. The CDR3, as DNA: TGCGCCAGCAGCCAAGAGCGCAGGACTCATCAGCCCCAGCATTTT.

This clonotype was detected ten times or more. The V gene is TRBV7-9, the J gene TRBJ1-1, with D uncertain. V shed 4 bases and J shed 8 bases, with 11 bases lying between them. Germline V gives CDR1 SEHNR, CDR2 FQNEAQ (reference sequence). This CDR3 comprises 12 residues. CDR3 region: CASSSPGYEAFF. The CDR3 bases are TGTGCCAGCAGCTCCCCAGGTTACGAAGCTTTCTTT.

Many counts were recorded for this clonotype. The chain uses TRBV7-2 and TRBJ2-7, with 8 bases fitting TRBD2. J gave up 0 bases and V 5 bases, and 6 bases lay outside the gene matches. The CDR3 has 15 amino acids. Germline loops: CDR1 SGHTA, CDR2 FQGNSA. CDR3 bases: TGTGCCAGCAGCGGTGAGCGGGGGAGCTCCTACGAGCAGTACTTC. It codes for CASSGERGSSYEQYF.

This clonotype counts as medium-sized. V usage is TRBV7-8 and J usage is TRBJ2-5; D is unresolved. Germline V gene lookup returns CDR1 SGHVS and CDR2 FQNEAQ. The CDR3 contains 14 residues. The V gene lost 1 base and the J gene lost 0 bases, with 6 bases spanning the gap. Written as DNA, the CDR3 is TGTGCCAGCAGCTTAGACAGCTACCAAGAGACCCAGTACTTC. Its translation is CASSLDSYQETQYF.

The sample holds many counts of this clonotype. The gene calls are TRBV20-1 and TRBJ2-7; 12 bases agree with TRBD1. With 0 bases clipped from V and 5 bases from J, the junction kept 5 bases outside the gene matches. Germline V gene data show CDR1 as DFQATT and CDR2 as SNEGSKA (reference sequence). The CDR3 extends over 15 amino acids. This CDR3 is CSARDSGQGANEQYF. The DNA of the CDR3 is TGCAGTGCTAGAGACTCGGGACAGGGGGCCAACGAGCAGTACTTC.

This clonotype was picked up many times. CDR3 coding DNA: TGTGCCAGCAGTTTAATCGCCAGAATAAATGAGCAGTTCTTC. Encoded protein: CASSLIARINEQFF. The chain is built from TRBV28 and TRBJ2-1; no definite D call. Per the germline V gene, CDR1 is MDHEN and CDR2 is SYDVKM. This CDR3 is built from 14 residues. V was trimmed by 2 bases and J by 7 bases, leaving 12 bases between them.

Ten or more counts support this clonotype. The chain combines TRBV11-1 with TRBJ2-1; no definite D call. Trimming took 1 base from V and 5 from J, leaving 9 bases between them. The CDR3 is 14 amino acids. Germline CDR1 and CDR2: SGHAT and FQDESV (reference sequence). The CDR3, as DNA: TGTGCCAGCAGCTTAGGGATGGGTAACAATGAGCAGTTCTTC. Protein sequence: CASSLGMGNNEQFF.

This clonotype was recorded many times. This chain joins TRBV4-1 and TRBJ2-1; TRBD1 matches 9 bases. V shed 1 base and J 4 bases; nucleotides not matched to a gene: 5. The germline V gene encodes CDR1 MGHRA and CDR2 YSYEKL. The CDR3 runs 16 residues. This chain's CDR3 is CASSQGDRVSYNEQFF. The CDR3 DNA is TGCGCCAGCAGCCAAGGGGACAGGGTTTCGTACAATGAGCAGTTCTTC.

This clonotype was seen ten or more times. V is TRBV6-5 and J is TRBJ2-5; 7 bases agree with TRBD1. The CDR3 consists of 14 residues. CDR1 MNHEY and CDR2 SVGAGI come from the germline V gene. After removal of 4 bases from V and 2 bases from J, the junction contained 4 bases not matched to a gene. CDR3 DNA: TGTGCCAGCAGTTCGGGACAGATTCAAGAGACCCAGTACTTC. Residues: CASSSGQIQETQYF.

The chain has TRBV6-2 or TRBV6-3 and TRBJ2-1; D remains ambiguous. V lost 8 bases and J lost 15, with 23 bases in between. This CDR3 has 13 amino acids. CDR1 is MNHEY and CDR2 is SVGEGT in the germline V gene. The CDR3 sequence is CASHLDTDNTVFF. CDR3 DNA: TGTGCCAGCCACCTCGACACCGACAACACTGTGTTCTTC.

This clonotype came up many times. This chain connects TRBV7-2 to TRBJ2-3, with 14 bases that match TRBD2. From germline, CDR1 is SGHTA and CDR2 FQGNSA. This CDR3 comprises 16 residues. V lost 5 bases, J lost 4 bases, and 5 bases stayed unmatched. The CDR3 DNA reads TGTGCCAGCAGCCGACTAGCGGGGGGGATTGCAGATACGCAGTATTTT. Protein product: CASSRLAGGIADTQYF.

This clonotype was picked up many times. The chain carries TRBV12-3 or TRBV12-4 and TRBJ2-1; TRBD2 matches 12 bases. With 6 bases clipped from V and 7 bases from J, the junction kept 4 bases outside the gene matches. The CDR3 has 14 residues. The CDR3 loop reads CASRPTSGRNEQFF. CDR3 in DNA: TGTGCCAGCAGACCCACTAGCGGGAGGAATGAGCAGTTCTTC.

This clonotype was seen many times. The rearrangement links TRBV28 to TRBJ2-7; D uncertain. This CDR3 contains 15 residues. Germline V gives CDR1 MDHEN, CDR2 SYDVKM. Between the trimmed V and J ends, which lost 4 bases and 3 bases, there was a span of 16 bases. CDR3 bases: TGTGCCAGCAGTTCCGAGCTAGGGTGGTACTACGAGCAGTACTTC. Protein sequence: CASSSELGWYYEQYF.

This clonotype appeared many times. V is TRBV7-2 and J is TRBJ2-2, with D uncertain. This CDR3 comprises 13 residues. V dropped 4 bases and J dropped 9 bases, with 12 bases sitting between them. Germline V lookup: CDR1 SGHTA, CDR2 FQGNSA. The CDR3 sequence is CASSYQVPRELFF. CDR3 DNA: TGTGCCAGCAGCTATCAGGTTCCCAGGGAGCTGTTTTTT.

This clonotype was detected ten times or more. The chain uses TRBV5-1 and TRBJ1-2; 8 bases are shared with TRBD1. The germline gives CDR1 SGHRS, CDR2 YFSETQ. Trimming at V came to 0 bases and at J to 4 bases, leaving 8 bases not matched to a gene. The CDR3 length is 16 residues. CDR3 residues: CASSLAGTGSIYGYTF. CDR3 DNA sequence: TGCGCCAGCAGCTTGGCAGGGACAGGAAGCATCTATGGCTACACCTTC.

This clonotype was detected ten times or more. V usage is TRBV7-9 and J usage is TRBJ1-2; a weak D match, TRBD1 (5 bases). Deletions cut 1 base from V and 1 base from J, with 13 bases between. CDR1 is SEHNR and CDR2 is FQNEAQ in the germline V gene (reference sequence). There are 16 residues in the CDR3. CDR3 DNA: TGTGCCAGCAGCTTAGTATCCCACGACAGTAACTATGGCTACACCTTC. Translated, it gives CASSLVSHDSNYGYTF.

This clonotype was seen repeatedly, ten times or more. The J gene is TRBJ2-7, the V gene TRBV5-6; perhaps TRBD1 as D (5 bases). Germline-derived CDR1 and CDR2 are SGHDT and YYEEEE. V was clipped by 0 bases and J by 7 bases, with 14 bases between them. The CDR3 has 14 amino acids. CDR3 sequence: CASSLGLGVGEQYF. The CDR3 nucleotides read TGTGCCAGCAGCTTGGGGCTAGGGGTCGGGGAGCAGTACTTC.

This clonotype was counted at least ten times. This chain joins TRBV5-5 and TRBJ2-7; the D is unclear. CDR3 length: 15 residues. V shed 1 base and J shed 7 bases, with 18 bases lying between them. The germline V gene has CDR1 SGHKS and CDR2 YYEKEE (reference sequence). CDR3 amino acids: CASSLQPGSVGEQYF. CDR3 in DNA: TGTGCCAGCAGCTTGCAGCCAGGATCTGTGGGGGAGCAGTACTTC.